Below, 7 T cell receptor beta chains from the same sample are listed, as sequenced in a study of cytomegalovirus exposure and HLA in healthy donors. 13 Jbeta primers and 60 Vbeta primers were used for the PCR. Repertoires were generated with immunoSEQ multiplex PCR, while TCRdb's copy carries only in-frame clones and drops some. The table has approximately 95,000 clones, under 85% seen once. Sequencing used PBMCs. The receptors here all came from a woman in her 40s in good health and CMV-seropositive.

This chain links TRBV5-4 with TRBJ1-3, with TRBD1 matching 7 bases. Unmatched junction bases numbered 3, after V lost 4 bases and J lost 2 bases. CDR1 SGHNT and CDR2 YYREEE come from the germline V gene (reference sequence). CDR3 length: 14 residues. Written as DNA, the CDR3 is TGTGCCAGCAGCGCCCAGGGGGCTGGAAACACCATATATTTT. It yields the protein CASSAQGAGNTIYF.

The rearrangement uses TRBV5-1 and TRBJ2-1; the match to TRBD2 covers 9 bases. CDR3 length equals 15 residues. The V segment lost 3 bases and the J segment 7 bases; nucleotides outside the gene matches: 8. Germline V gene sequence: CDR1 SGHRS, CDR2 YFSETQ. The CDR3 bases are TGCGCCAGCAGCTCCGGGACTAGCCCTAGGAATGAGCAGTTCTTC. Translation gives CASSSGTSPRNEQFF. The full variable domain, rest sourced from reference TRBV5-1 and TRBJ2-1, is KAGVTQTPRYLIKTRGQQVTLSCSPISGHRSVSWYQQTPGQGLQFLFEYFSETQRNKGNFPGRFSGRQFSNSRSEMNVSTLELGDSALYLCASSSGTSPRNEQFFGPGTRLTVL.

The chain employs TRBV10-3 and TRBJ1-1; maybe TRBD1 (5 bases). This CDR3 has 16 residues. Between the trimmed V and J ends, which lost 0 bases and 0 bases, there was a span of 11 bases. Germline values: CDR1 ENHRY, CDR2 SYGVKD. The CDR3 reads CAISESLRGMNTEAFF. In nucleotides, the CDR3 is TGTGCCATCAGTGAGTCGTTAAGGGGAATGAACACTGAAGCTTTCTTT.

The rearrangement joins TRBV19 to TRBJ1-1; maybe TRBD1 (6 bases). The ends were cut back, 5 bases at V and 3 bases at J, with 10 bases in the middle. Germline V gene sequence: CDR1 LNHDA, CDR2 SQIVND (reference sequence). The CDR3 contains 13 residues. For the CDR3, the DNA is TGTGCCAGTAGTTCGGGGGGCGACACTGAAGCTTTCTTT. It codes for CASSSGGDTEAFF.

The chain has TRBV2 and TRBJ1-1, with D unresolved. The ends were cut back, 2 bases at V and 4 bases at J, with 14 bases in the middle. The CDR3 loop spans 15 amino acids. In germline, CDR1 is SNHLY, CDR2 FYNNEI. CDR3 bases: TGTGCCAGCAGTGAAATCGAAATAAGGAGCACTGAAGCTTTCTTT. This gives the protein CASSEIEIRSTEAFF.

Only one count was recorded for this clone. The gene calls are TRBV4-2 and TRBJ2-2, with D maybe TRBD2 (6 bases). Germline-derived CDR1 and CDR2 are LGHNA and YNFKEQ. This CDR3 has 17 residues. V lost 0 bases, J lost 7 bases, and 18 bases lay in between. This chain's CDR3 is CASSQEGRGKILGELFF. The CDR3 DNA is TGTGCCAGCAGCCAAGAAGGACGGGGGAAAATCCTCGGGGAGCTGTTTTTT.

This clone was counted once. The chain has TRBV11-2 and TRBJ2-7; D gene unclear. The V end lost 0 bases, the J end lost 3 bases, and 9 bases lay between the germline ends. The CDR3 runs 14 residues. The germline V gene has CDR1 SGHAT and CDR2 FQNNGV. The chain's CDR3 is CASSLEAGYYEQYF. CDR3 DNA sequence: TGTGCCAGCAGCTTAGAGGCAGGATACTACGAGCAGTACTTC.